A single sample is the source of the 23 T cell receptor beta chains below, sequenced in a study of OX40 agonist ivuxolimab in advanced cancers. Measured with immunoSEQ multiplex PCR; TCRdb has only the in-frame clones, and not every one. The table lists under 50,000 clones, 85% to 90% of them singletons, with roughly 8.4% in the top ten. The specimen was CD4+ or CD8+ T cells sorted from blood, collected in a trial of the OX40 agonist ivuxolimab. These receptors were taken from an adult with an advanced solid tumor such as melanoma, head and neck, liver or kidney cancer.

The sample holds a few counts of this clone. J is TRBJ2-1 and V is TRBV5-1; possibly TRBD2 for D (6 bases). Germline values: CDR1 SGHRS, CDR2 YFSETQ. The CDR3 loop spans 13 amino acids. The ends were cut back, 2 bases at V and 9 bases at J, with 12 bases in the middle. The CDR3 region has the DNA TGCGCCAGCAGCTTTCGGAGGGGTGGTGAGCAGTTCTTC. This translates into CASSFRRGGEQFF. Drawing the rest from reference TRBV5-1 and TRBJ2-1, the complete variable domain is KAGVTQTPRYLIKTRGQQVTLSCSPISGHRSVSWYQQTPGQGLQFLFEYFSETQRNKGNFPGRFSGRQFSNSRSEMNVSTLELGDSALYLCASSFRRGGEQFFGPGTRLTVL.

The chain employs TRBV6-6 and TRBJ1-1; D is undetermined. This CDR3 spans 15 amino acids. Germline loops: CDR1 MNHNY, CDR2 SVGAGI (reference sequence). V lost 3 bases, J lost 5 bases, and 16 bases lay in between. This chain's CDR3 is CASSYGSAGRTEAFF. The CDR3 bases are TGTGCCAGCAGTTATGGCAGTGCAGGAAGAACTGAAGCTTTCTTT.

The chain has TRBV7-3 and TRBJ2-3, with a weak D call TRBD1 (6 bases). CDR3 length equals 15 residues. V shed 5 bases and J shed 0 bases, with 12 bases lying between them. Germline V gives CDR1 SGHTA, CDR2 FQGTGA. The CDR3 nucleotides are TGTGCCAGCAGCAAAGGGGGAACTAGCACAGATACGCAGTATTTT. This encodes CASSKGGTSTDTQYF.

The chain carries TRBV5-1 and TRBJ2-5; 9 nucleotides align to TRBD1. Losses at the gene ends were 4 bases for V and 5 bases for J; bases not matched to a gene: 6. Germline lookup yields CDR1 SGHRS and CDR2 YFSETQ. There are 14 residues in the CDR3. The CDR3 protein is CASSPGQGIETQYF. The CDR3, as DNA: TGCGCCAGCAGCCCGGGACAGGGCATCGAGACCCAGTACTTC.

This chain connects TRBV6-1 to TRBJ2-2; the match to TRBD2 covers 8 bases. This CDR3 spans 14 amino acids. The germline gives CDR1 MNHNS, CDR2 SASEGT. The ends lost 6 bases at V and 4 bases at J; junction bases unmatched: 4. CDR3 loop: CASSGTRSTGELFF. DNA of the CDR3: TGTGCCAGCAGCGGGACTAGATCCACCGGGGAGCTGTTTTTT.

The DNA for the CDR3 is TGTGCCAGCAGTTTAATGAATTATCGGGATACGCAGTATTTT. Its translation is CASSLMNYRDTQYF. The V and J genes are TRBV27 and TRBJ2-3, with D hard to call. Germline loops: CDR1 MNHEY, CDR2 SMNVEV (reference sequence). The CDR3 spans 14 residues. Trimming removed 2 bases from V and 6 bases from J, with 12 bases in between.

The chain joins TRBV5-4 to TRBJ2-5, with 14 bases aligning to TRBD2. Germline V gene lookup returns CDR1 SGHNT and CDR2 YYREEE (reference sequence). This CDR3 region has 15 residues. V shed 4 bases, J shed 4 bases, and the junction held 3 bases outside the gene matches. CDR3 bases: TGTGCCAGCAGCCGAGGACTAGCGGGAGGAGAGACCCAGTACTTC. Its translation: CASSRGLAGGETQYF.

The CDR3 nucleotides read TGCGCCAGCAGCTTGGCCTCTAGCTCCTACGAGCAGTACTTC. Protein product: CASSLASSSYEQYF. The rearrangement joins TRBV5-1 to TRBJ2-7, with D unresolved. Trimming took off 0 bases at V and 0 bases at J, with 7 bases between the two ends. This CDR3 is built from 14 residues. Germline V gene sequence: CDR1 SGHRS, CDR2 YFSETQ.

The rearrangement uses TRBV19 and TRBJ2-7; D remains unclear. The CDR3 has 15 amino acids. V dropped 7 bases and J dropped 4 bases, with 20 bases sitting between them. Germline CDR1 and CDR2: LNHDA and SQIVND (reference sequence). CDR3 loop: CASNRDLPALYEQYF. CDR3 in DNA: TGTGCCAGTAACCGCGACCTCCCTGCTTTATACGAGCAGTACTTC.

The rearrangement joins TRBV30 to TRBJ2-1; D may correspond to TRBD1 or TRBD2 (5 bases each). The CDR3 totals 13 residues. V shed 2 bases and J shed 9 bases, with 14 bases lying between them. Per the germline V gene, CDR1 is GTSNPN and CDR2 is SVGIG (reference sequence). Here the CDR3 DNA reads TGTGCCTGGAGTCATCGGGACGTCGGTGAGCAGTTCTTC. Translating gives CAWSHRDVGEQFF.

The chain couples TRBV12-5 to TRBJ2-4, with D perhaps matching TRBD2 (5 bases). Trimming left V 0 bases short and J 1 base short, with 16 bases between. The CDR3 runs 18 residues. Germline values: CDR1 LGHNT, CDR2 FRNRAP. CDR3 residues: CASGLVLLRDPAKNIQYF. DNA of the CDR3: TGTGCTAGTGGTTTGGTACTTCTCCGGGATCCGGCCAAAAACATTCAGTACTTC. The complete variable domain, with remaining parts taken from reference TRBV12-5 and TRBJ2-4, reads DARVTQTPRHKVTEMGQEVTMRCQPILGHNTVFWYRQTMMQGLELLAYFRNRAPLDDSGMPKDRFSAEMPDATLATLKIQPSEPRDSAVYFCASGLVLLRDPAKNIQYFGAGTRLSVL.

J is TRBJ1-2 and V is TRBV5-1; 8 nucleotides line up with TRBD1. Trimming cost V 4 bases and J 6 bases; bases outside gene matches: 8. The CDR3 has 14 residues. The germline gives CDR1 SGHRS, CDR2 YFSETQ. As DNA, the CDR3 is TGCGCCAGCAGCCCGGGACAGGCTATCGATGGCTACACCTTC. As protein: CASSPGQAIDGYTF.

This rearrangement joins TRBV30 to TRBJ2-2; perhaps TRBD1 as D (5 bases). V dropped 2 bases and J dropped 4 bases, with 5 bases sitting between them. The CDR3 is made up of 12 amino acids. The germline gives CDR1 GTSNPN, CDR2 SVGIG (reference sequence). The CDR3 DNA follows: TGTGCCTGGAGTAGGGGCACCGGGGAGCTGTTTTTT. It yields the protein CAWSRGTGELFF.

The gene calls are TRBV18 and TRBJ1-4; 8 nucleotides line up with TRBD1. V shed 4 bases and J 0 bases; nucleotides not matched to a gene: 7. Looked up from germline, CDR1 is KGHSH and CDR2 is LQKENI. The CDR3 has 17 residues. The CDR3 here is CASSLRQGSATNEKLFF. The DNA of the CDR3 is TGTGCCAGCTCACTAAGACAGGGGTCTGCAACTAATGAAAAACTGTTTTTT.

This chain links TRBV9 with TRBJ1-6; tentatively, D is TRBD1 (5 bases). Between the trimmed V and J ends, which lost 4 bases and 7 bases, there was a span of 15 bases. This CDR3 contains 15 residues. Germline CDR1 SGDLS, CDR2 YYNGEE. The CDR3 coding sequence is TGTGCCAGCAGCTACACCTGGCAGGGAAATTCACCCCTCCACTTT. Translation: CASSYTWQGNSPLHF.

CDR3 coding DNA: TGCGCCAGCAGCCAAGATCGCGCGGGAGGCCAAGATACGCAGTATTTT. Its translation is CASSQDRAGGQDTQYF. The chain recombines TRBV4-1 with TRBJ2-3; 8 bases align to TRBD2. CDR1 is MGHRA, CDR2 YSYEKL, per germline. This CDR3 is built from 16 residues. With 0 bases clipped from V and 5 bases from J, the junction kept 7 bases outside the gene matches.

This clone was detected only a few times. The J gene is TRBJ2-7, the V gene TRBV7-6, with D perhaps given as TRBD1 or TRBD2 (6 bases each). Germline V gene lookup returns CDR1 SGHVS and CDR2 FNYEAQ. There are 14 residues in the CDR3. Trimming removed 5 bases from V and 4 bases from J, with 15 bases in between. CDR3: CASSKTGRSYEQYF. CDR3 nucleotide sequence: TGTGCCAGCAGCAAAACAGGGAGGTCTTACGAGCAGTACTTC.

This chain joins TRBV7-9 and TRBJ1-3, with D possibly being TRBD1 (6 bases). This CDR3 has 14 residues. The germline CDR1 and CDR2 sequences are SEHNR and FQNEAQ (reference sequence). V dropped 5 bases and J dropped 7 bases, with 15 bases sitting between them. The CDR3 spells CASSPGESGNTIYF. CDR3 in DNA: TGTGCCAGCAGCCCAGGGGAATCGGGGAACACCATATATTTT.

The chain combines TRBV5-1 with TRBJ2-2; possibly TRBD2 for D (5 bases). Between the trimmed V and J ends, which lost 1 base and 5 bases, there was a span of 12 bases. The CDR3 has 15 amino acids. The germline V gene encodes CDR1 SGHRS and CDR2 YFSETQ. The CDR3 coding sequence is TGCGCCAGCAGCTTGTTGGGAGAAGGAACCGGGGAGCTGTTTTTT. It specifies CASSLLGEGTGELFF.

This clone appeared a single time. The chain employs TRBV27 and TRBJ2-3; no firm D call. CDR1 is MNHEY, CDR2 SMNVEV, per germline (reference sequence). V shed 2 bases and J shed 3 bases, with 9 bases lying between them. This CDR3 has 14 amino acids. In nucleotides, the CDR3 is TGTGCCAGCAGTTTACCGGACGGAACAGATACGCAGTATTTT. Translation gives CASSLPDGTDTQYF.

This rearrangement joins TRBV7-3 to TRBJ2-3; the match to TRBD1 covers 9 bases. Germline assignment: CDR1 SGHTA and CDR2 FQGTGA. The CDR3 contains 16 residues. V lost 5 bases, J lost 1 base, and 7 bases stayed unmatched. This chain's CDR3 is CASSPNRGRGTDTQYF. The CDR3 DNA reads as TGTGCCAGCAGCCCCAACAGGGGGCGCGGCACAGATACGCAGTATTTT.

The rearrangement links TRBV30 to TRBJ2-7, with 12 bases that match TRBD2. In germline, CDR1 is GTSNPN, CDR2 SVGIG (reference sequence). The trim removed 6 bases at V and 2 bases at J, leaving 5 bases unmatched. This CDR3 has 14 amino acids. This chain's CDR3 is CACGLAGSPYEQYF. The CDR3 DNA reads as TGTGCCTGCGGACTAGCGGGATCTCCCTACGAGCAGTACTTC.

J is TRBJ2-2 and V is TRBV5-1; no firm D call. With 1 base removed from V and 0 bases from J, the gap between germline ends came to 10 bases. The V gene's germline CDR1 is SGHRS and CDR2 YFSETQ. The CDR3 spans 16 residues. This CDR3 is CASSLNSRTNTGELFF. The CDR3 DNA reads TGCGCCAGCAGCTTGAATTCCAGGACGAACACCGGGGAGCTGTTTTTT.